Listed here are 5 T cell receptor beta chains from one sample, sequenced in a study of cytomegalovirus exposure and HLA in healthy donors. PCR involved 60 Vbeta and 13 Jbeta primers. TCRdb's table, derived via immunoSEQ multiplex PCR, lists solely in-frame clones and lacks some. The data hold 150,000 to 200,000 clones, with roughly 86% observed a single time. The sample taken for sequencing was PBMCs. Receptor source: a man between 35 and 55 years old in good health and CMV-seropositive.

The chain joins TRBV29-1 to TRBJ2-2; the match to TRBD2 covers 7 bases. Germline lookup yields CDR1 SQVTM and CDR2 ANQGSEA. The trim removed 6 bases at V and 5 bases at J, leaving 9 bases unmatched. CDR3 size: 14 residues. This CDR3 reads CSVENLAETGELFF. The CDR3 DNA reads TGCAGCGTAGAAAACCTAGCGGAGACCGGGGAGCTGTTTTTT.

The chain combines TRBV7-7 with TRBJ2-3; 9 bases agree with TRBD2. Losses at the gene ends were 4 bases for V and 4 bases for J; bases not matched to a gene: 6. Germline loops: CDR1 SSHAT, CDR2 FNYEAQ (reference sequence). The CDR3 extends over 15 amino acids. DNA for the CDR3: TGTGCCAGCAGCTCGGGACTAGCTGAGTCAGATACGCAGTATTTT. Translating it yields CASSSGLAESDTQYF.

CDR3 loop: CASSRSGGRDEQYF. As DNA, the CDR3 is TGTGCCAGCTCACGGTCCGGCGGCAGGGACGAGCAGTACTTC. This rearrangement joins TRBV18 to TRBJ2-7; D may be TRBD1 (5 bases). The ends were cut back, 4 bases at V and 5 bases at J, with 15 bases in the middle. CDR1 is KGHSH and CDR2 is LQKENI in the germline V gene. The length of the CDR3 is 14 residues.

V gene TRBV9 combines with J gene TRBJ2-5; TRBD2 aligns across 8 bases. The CDR3 totals 16 residues. Germline V gene sequence: CDR1 SGDLS, CDR2 YYNGEE. V shed 4 bases, J shed 5 bases, and the junction held 13 bases outside the gene matches. CDR3 DNA: TGTGCCAGCAGCCCCGGGGGGGGTCTGACTTCGGAGACCCAGTACTTC. Encoded protein: CASSPGGGLTSETQYF.

The chain couples TRBV6-1 to TRBJ2-1, with D tentatively TRBD2 (6 bases). Per germline, CDR1 MNHNS and CDR2 SASEGT. The CDR3 has 14 residues. The V gene lost 4 bases and the J gene lost 5 bases, with 12 bases spanning the gap. DNA of the CDR3: TGTGCCAGCAGTGGGGGGGACTTTAACAATGAGCAGTTCTTC. This encodes CASSGGDFNNEQFF.